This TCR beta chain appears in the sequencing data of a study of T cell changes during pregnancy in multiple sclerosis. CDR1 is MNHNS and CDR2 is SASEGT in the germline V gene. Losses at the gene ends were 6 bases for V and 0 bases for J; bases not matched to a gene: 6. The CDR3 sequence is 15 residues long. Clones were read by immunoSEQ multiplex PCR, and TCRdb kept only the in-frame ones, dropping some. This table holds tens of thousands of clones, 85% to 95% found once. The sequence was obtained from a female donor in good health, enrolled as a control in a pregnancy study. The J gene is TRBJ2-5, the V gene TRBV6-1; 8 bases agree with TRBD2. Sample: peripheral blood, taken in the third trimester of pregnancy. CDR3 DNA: TGTGCCAGCAGCCTTAGCGGGGCTTACCAAGAGACCCAGTACTTC. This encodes CASSLSGAYQETQYF.